A single sample is the source of the 2 T cell receptor beta chains below, sequenced in a study of cytomegalovirus exposure and HLA in healthy donors. This table comes from immunoSEQ multiplex PCR, and its TCRdb copy is limited to in-frame clones, with some not included. The data contain 150,000 or so clones, around nine tenths of them singletons. Input material: PBMCs. The receptors were sampled from a woman aged 30 to 39 in good health and CMV-seronegative.

The chain links TRBV5-4 to TRBJ2-5; 10 nucleotides align to TRBD2. Germline V gives CDR1 SGHNT, CDR2 YYREEE (reference sequence). There are 14 residues in the CDR3. J lost 5 bases, V lost 2 bases, and 3 bases had no gene match. DNA for the CDR3: TGTGCCAGCAGCTTACTAGCGGGGTTTGAGACCCAGTACTTC. It yields the protein CASSLLAGFETQYF.

V usage is TRBV5-1 and J usage is TRBJ2-1; the D is unclear. CDR1 and CDR2 (germline): SGHRS, YFSETQ. The CDR3 runs to 12 residues. The ends were cut back, 2 bases at V and 8 bases at J, with 8 bases in the middle. CDR3 protein: CASSFPLDEQFF. The CDR3 nucleotides are TGCGCCAGCAGCTTCCCCCTAGATGAGCAGTTCTTC.